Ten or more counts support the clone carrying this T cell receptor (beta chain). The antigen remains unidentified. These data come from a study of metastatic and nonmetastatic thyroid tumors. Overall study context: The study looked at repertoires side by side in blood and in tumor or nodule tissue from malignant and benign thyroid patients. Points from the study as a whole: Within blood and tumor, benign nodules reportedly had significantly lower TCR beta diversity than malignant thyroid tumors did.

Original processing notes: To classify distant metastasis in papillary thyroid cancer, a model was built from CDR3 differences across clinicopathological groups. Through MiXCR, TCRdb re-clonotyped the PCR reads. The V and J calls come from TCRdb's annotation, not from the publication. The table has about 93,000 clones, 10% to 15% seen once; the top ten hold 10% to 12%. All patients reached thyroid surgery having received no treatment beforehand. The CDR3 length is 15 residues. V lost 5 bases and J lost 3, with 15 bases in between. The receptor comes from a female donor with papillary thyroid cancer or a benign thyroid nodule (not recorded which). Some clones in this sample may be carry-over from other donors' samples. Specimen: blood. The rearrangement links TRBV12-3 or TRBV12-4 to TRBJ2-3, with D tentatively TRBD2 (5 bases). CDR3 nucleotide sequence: TGTGCCAGCAGTCCGGACTTGTCCAAGACAGATACGCAGTATTTT. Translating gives CASSPDLSKTDTQYF.